The clone carrying this T cell receptor beta chain has just a few counts. The antigen remains undetermined. The CDR3 has 12 residues. The germline V gene encodes CDR1 SGHRS and CDR2 YFSETQ. Trimming left V 4 bases short and J 5 bases short, with 9 bases between. This sample was included in a study of CD8 T cells in ankylosing spondylitis. Study results and limitations: The study identified a TCR beta motif of 7 or 8 highly homologous variants that appeared characteristic of ankylosing spondylitis blood. Disease-linked clones bore a CD8+ phenotype and were relatively rare in peripheral blood. Past research had described some motif variants in reactive arthritis synovial fluid and blood.

As the method for making TCR beta libraries, quantitative 5'-RACE with molecular barcodes was used. One entry per CDR3 protein results from TCRdb running MiXCR on the 5' RACE reads. The sample carries fewer than 250,000 distinct CDR3 sequences, over 9.5% recorded once. Sequences were obtained from blood, either unsorted or a sorted T cell fraction (not recorded which). V and J are TRBV5-1 and TRBJ2-5; the D is unclear. The source is a male donor with ankylosing spondylitis or in good health (not recorded which). The CDR3 region has the DNA TGCGCCAGCAGCAACGTCGGGGAGACCCAGTACTTC. It is translated as CASSNVGETQYF.